The 18 T cell receptor beta chains reported below all come from one sample, sequenced in a study of technical replicates of blood from a handful of donors. Only in-frame clones appear in the TCRdb table, and some are missing; sequencing was by immunoSEQ multiplex PCR. The sample has about 88,000 clones, around 94% seen once. The sample taken for sequencing was T cells isolated from PBMCs. The receptors stem from a human donor in good health.

The chain has TRBV6-6 and TRBJ2-1; 7 bases fit TRBD2. The CDR3 is 15 residues long. The junction had 9 bases not matched to a gene; V was cut back by 6 bases and J by 4 bases. The germline gives CDR1 MNHNY, CDR2 SVGAGI (reference sequence). DNA for the CDR3: TGTGCCAGCAGGGGTCTGGCTAGCGGTTACAATGAGCAGTTCTTC. It encodes CASRGLASGYNEQFF.

This sequence joins TRBV30 and TRBJ2-7; D possibly corresponds to TRBD2 (6 bases). Trimming removed 3 bases from V and 0 bases from J, with 12 bases in between. Germline assignment: CDR1 GTSNPN and CDR2 SVGIG (reference sequence). The CDR3 sequence is 14 residues long. CDR3 residues: CAWRGAGSSYEQYF. The CDR3 DNA reads as TGTGCCTGGAGAGGGGCGGGGAGCTCCTACGAGCAGTACTTC.

The rearrangement links TRBV6-1 to TRBJ1-2, with D hard to call. Trimming pared 0 bases from V and 4 bases from J, leaving 12 bases between. Looked up from germline, CDR1 is MNHNS and CDR2 is SASEGT. The CDR3 covers 15 residues. This chain's CDR3 is CASSEALGRGYGYTF. The CDR3 bases are TGTGCCAGCAGTGAAGCGCTTGGCCGGGGCTATGGCTACACCTTC.

The chain's CDR3 is CASSLSGTGPGETQYF. The CDR3 DNA follows: TGTGCCAGCAGCTTATCCGGGACAGGGCCCGGGGAGACCCAGTACTTC. The J gene is TRBJ2-5, the V gene TRBV7-3; 9 bases map to TRBD1. V shed 2 bases and J 5 bases; nucleotides not matched to a gene: 9. The CDR3 runs 16 residues. The germline V gene encodes CDR1 SGHTA and CDR2 FQGTGA.

The J gene is TRBJ2-1, the V gene TRBV7-9; D is perhaps TRBD2 (6 bases). The germline V gene encodes CDR1 SEHNR and CDR2 FQNEAQ (reference sequence). V lost 5 bases and J 7 bases, leaving 18 bases between the germline ends. CDR3 length equals 15 residues. For the CDR3, the DNA is TGTGCCAGCAGCATAGGCCCGGGACGGGGGAATGAGCAGTTCTTC. Translated, it gives CASSIGPGRGNEQFF.

The chain recombines TRBV4-1 with TRBJ2-2, with D uncertain. V lost 4 bases and J lost 5, with 14 bases in between. Germline CDR1 and CDR2: MGHRA and YSYEKL. The CDR3 length is 15 residues. CDR3 residues: CASSPTHLATGELFF. The CDR3, as DNA: TGCGCCAGCAGCCCGACTCATCTGGCGACCGGGGAGCTGTTTTTT.

V and J are TRBV10-1 and TRBJ2-7; D possibly corresponds to TRBD1 (6 bases). The V and J ends lost 6 bases and 0 bases respectively, with 24 bases between them. CDR1 WNHNN and CDR2 SYGVQD come from the germline V gene (reference sequence). CDR3 length equals 18 residues. CDR3: CASSEPLIRGRSSYEQYF. The CDR3 coding sequence is TGCGCCAGCAGCGAGCCCCTAATCAGGGGTCGGAGCTCCTACGAGCAGTACTTC.

This clone was seen only once. This chain joins TRBV5-4 and TRBJ2-3; 7 bases are a match to TRBD1. After removal of 0 bases from V and 4 bases from J, the junction contained 5 bases not matched to a gene. The CDR3 length is 15 residues. CDR1 and CDR2 (germline): SGHNT, YYREEE (reference sequence). CDR3 loop: CASSLDRGSSDTQYF. The CDR3 nucleotides are TGTGCCAGCAGCTTGGACAGGGGTAGTTCAGATACGCAGTATTTT.

The J gene is TRBJ2-3, the V gene TRBV5-4, with TRBD2 identical over 12 bases. After removal of 1 base from V and 6 bases from J, the junction contained 6 bases not matched to a gene. Germline V gene lookup returns CDR1 SGHNT and CDR2 YYREEE (reference sequence). The CDR3 covers 16 residues. The CDR3 nucleotides read TGTGCCAGCAGCTTGCGGCTAGCGGGAGGGTCCGATACGCAGTATTTT. Translated, it gives CASSLRLAGGSDTQYF.

The chain uses TRBV5-4 and TRBJ2-4; 8 positions match TRBD1. There are 15 residues in the CDR3. Germline V gives CDR1 SGHNT, CDR2 YYREEE (reference sequence). Trimming cost V 3 bases and J 9 bases; bases outside gene matches: 11. CDR3 sequence: CASSSTTGEFGIQYF. The CDR3, as DNA: TGTGCCAGCAGCTCCACGACAGGGGAGTTCGGCATTCAGTACTTC.

The rearrangement uses TRBV19 and TRBJ1-1, with TRBD1 as a possible D gene (6 bases). The V gene's germline CDR1 is LNHDA and CDR2 SQIVND (reference sequence). V was cut by 3 bases and J by 2 bases, with 13 bases left in between. CDR3 length: 15 residues. CDR3 coding DNA: TGTGCCAGTAGTATCCACCGGACAGCAAACACTGAAGCTTTCTTT. Translating gives CASSIHRTANTEAFF.

The J gene is TRBJ2-7, the V gene TRBV6-1, with D perhaps matching TRBD2 (6 bases). Trimming shortened V by 6 bases and J by 4 bases, and 16 bases separated the two germline ends. From germline, CDR1 is MNHNS and CDR2 SASEGT. The CDR3 is made up of 14 amino acids. The CDR3 spells CASRAGTDNYEQYF. The CDR3 DNA follows: TGTGCCAGCAGGGCCGGGACTGACAATTACGAGCAGTACTTC.

The CDR3 DNA reads TGTGCCAGCAGCTTGTGGGAGGGACTAGCGGGAGGAAGCGAGCAGTACTTC. Translated, it gives CASSLWEGLAGGSEQYF. This chain joins TRBV5-4 and TRBJ2-7, with 15 positions matching TRBD2. V lost 1 base, J lost 6 bases, and 8 bases stayed unmatched. This CDR3 is 17 amino acids long. The germline gives CDR1 SGHNT, CDR2 YYREEE (reference sequence).

The rearrangement uses TRBV7-2 and TRBJ2-3; TRBD2 might be the D (5 bases). Germline-derived CDR1 and CDR2 are SGHTA and FQGNSA. Trimming removed 5 bases at V and 4 bases at J, with 13 bases between. The length of the CDR3 is 14 residues. As DNA, the CDR3 is TGTGCCAGCAGCCCCCGGACTTTCTCAGATACGCAGTATTTT. It translates to CASSPRTFSDTQYF. The variable domain in full, with the rest retrieved from reference TRBV7-2 and TRBJ2-3, is GAGVSQSPSNKVTEKGKDVELRCDPISGHTALYWYRQSLGQGLEFLIYFQGNSAPDKSGLPSDRFSAERTGGSVSTLTIQRTQQEDSAVYLCASSPRTFSDTQYFGPGTRLTVL.

This chain connects TRBV19 to TRBJ2-7, with D uncertain. The CDR3 runs to 14 residues. Germline CDR1 and CDR2: LNHDA and SQIVND (reference sequence). V lost 2 bases and J 3 bases, leaving 11 bases between the germline ends. The CDR3 region is CASSIKREGYEQYF. The CDR3 DNA is TGTGCCAGTAGTATAAAGCGCGAAGGCTACGAGCAGTACTTC.

DNA of the CDR3: TGCAGCGTTGAAGGACAGGGGTACACTGAAGCTTTCTTT. It encodes CSVEGQGYTEAFF. The chain joins TRBV29-1 to TRBJ1-1; 8 nucleotides line up with TRBD1. V gave up 1 base and J gave up 3 bases; unmatched junction bases: 1. This CDR3 spans 13 amino acids. The germline V gene has CDR1 SQVTM and CDR2 ANQGSEA.

The J gene is TRBJ2-1, the V gene TRBV5-1, with 9 bases matching TRBD2. V gave up 5 bases and J gave up 3 bases; unmatched junction bases: 9. Germline V CDR1 and CDR2: SGHRS, YFSETQ. The CDR3 sequence is 16 residues long. The CDR3, as DNA: TGCGCCAGCAGTTCCGCGGGACTAGCACGCTACAATGAGCAGTTCTTC. Translation gives CASSSAGLARYNEQFF.

The chain uses TRBV29-1 and TRBJ2-7, with D tentatively TRBD2 (5 bases). V lost 6 bases, J lost 7 bases, and 28 bases lay in between. The CDR3 is 16 amino acids. From germline, CDR1 is SQVTM and CDR2 ANQGSEA. CDR3 sequence (DNA): TGCAGCGTCGGGAACTTTTGGACCGGTTCGAGCGAAGAGCAGTACTTC. It translates to CSVGNFWTGSSEEQYF.